The TCR beta chain under discussion was sequenced for a study of control samples from healthy donors and cancer patients. The germline V gene has CDR1 MNHEY and CDR2 SVGAGI. The CDR3 sequence is 12 residues long. The germline V and J ends were trimmed by 10 bases and 5 bases, with 11 bases remaining between them. Using immunoSEQ multiplex PCR, the repertoire was profiled, and TCRdb retains in-frame clones only, with some absent. The data contain under 200,000 clones, about 94% of them singletons. The chain links TRBV6-5 to TRBJ2-2; tentatively, D is TRBD2 (5 bases). The receptor was derived from a middle-aged woman in good health. Sequences were obtained from blood. The CDR3 protein is CATGRETGELFF. As DNA, the CDR3 is TGTGCCACCGGTAGGGAGACCGGGGAGCTGTTTTTT.